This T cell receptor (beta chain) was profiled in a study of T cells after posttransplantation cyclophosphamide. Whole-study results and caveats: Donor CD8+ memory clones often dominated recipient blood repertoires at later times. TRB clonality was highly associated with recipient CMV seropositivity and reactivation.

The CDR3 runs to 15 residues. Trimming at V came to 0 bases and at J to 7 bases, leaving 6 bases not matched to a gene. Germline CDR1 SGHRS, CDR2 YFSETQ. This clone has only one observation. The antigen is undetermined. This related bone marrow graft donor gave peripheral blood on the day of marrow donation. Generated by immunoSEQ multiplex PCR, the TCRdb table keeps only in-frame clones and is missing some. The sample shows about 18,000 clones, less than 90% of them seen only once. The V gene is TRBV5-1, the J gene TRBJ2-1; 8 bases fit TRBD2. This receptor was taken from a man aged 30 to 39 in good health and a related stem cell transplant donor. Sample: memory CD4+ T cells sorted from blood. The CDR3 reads CASSLAGTSMNEQFF. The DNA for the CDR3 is TGCGCCAGCAGCTTGGCCGGGACTAGTATGAATGAGCAGTTCTTC.